The entry that follows covers one T cell receptor (beta chain) sequence. Its antigen is still unknown. CFSE-labeled recipient PBMCs were cultured more than five days with irradiated graft donor PBMCs, then FACS-sorted. The data derive from a study of Tregs in tolerant kidney transplant recipients. Across the whole study: Mixed chimerism was transient after nonmyeloablative marrow transplants from related graft donors.

The CDR3 is 19 amino acids. CDR1 SGHAT and CDR2 FQNNGV come from the germline V gene. With V trimmed by 4 bases and J by 3 bases, 12 bases remained unmatched. Profiling relied on immunoSEQ multiplex PCR, and the TCRdb table lists in-frame clones only, not all of them. This sample yields thousands of clones, of which about 35% are seen a single time; about 5.8% belongs to the top ten. Study-wide results and caveats: Findings come from small patient numbers and require larger validation. Some patients' samples used different primers over time, so nucleotide sequences weren't comparable.

This sequence originates from a human patient who received a combined kidney and bone marrow transplant. The chain has TRBV11-2 and TRBJ2-1; 13 bases map to TRBD2. The input for sequencing was CD8+ T cells from blood cultured with allogeneic cells, taken before the transplant. CDR3 in amino acids: CASSYGLGLAGNRYNEQFF. The CDR3 nucleotides read TGTGCCAGCAGCTACGGCCTGGGACTAGCGGGGAACCGCTACAATGAGCAGTTCTTC.